These 19 T cell receptor beta chains originate from one sample sequenced in a study of blood T cell repertoires in COVID-19. Measured with immunoSEQ multiplex PCR; TCRdb has only the in-frame clones, and not every one. Found here are 69,000 or so clones, around 80% of them singletons; the top ten hold around 10%. Material: peripheral blood. These receptors were taken from an elderly woman with acute or convalescent COVID-19.

The sample holds a few counts of this clone. The CDR3 spells CASSPQAAGGELFF. The CDR3 nucleotides are TGTGCCAGCAGCCCCCAAGCTGCGGGCGGGGAGCTGTTTTTT. The J gene is TRBJ2-2, the V gene TRBV6-5; D may be TRBD2 (5 bases). The CDR3 spans 14 residues. Trimming cost V 6 bases and J 7 bases, with 15 bases left between them. Germline V gives CDR1 MNHEY, CDR2 SVGAGI.

The chain employs TRBV12-3 or TRBV12-4 and TRBJ2-1, with a tentative D call TRBD1 (5 bases). Trimming shortened V by 3 bases and J by 12 bases, and 15 bases separated the two germline ends. This CDR3 contains 13 residues. The CDR3 spells CASSFTGPSGQFF. The CDR3 DNA sequence: TGTGCCAGCAGTTTCACAGGTCCCTCTGGGCAGTTCTTC.

The chain has TRBV3-1 (or the pseudogene TRBV3-2) and TRBJ1-6; D is possibly TRBD1 (5 bases). Germline CDR1 and CDR2: LGHDT and YNNKEL (reference sequence). The length of the CDR3 is 15 residues. Between the trimmed V and J ends, which lost 2 bases and 6 bases, there was a span of 11 bases. For the CDR3, the DNA is TGTGCCAGCAGCCAACCTGGGCAGGGTAATTCACCCCTCCACTTT. Translated, it gives CASSQPGQGNSPLHF.

V usage is TRBV9 and J usage is TRBJ1-2, with TRBD1 identical over 10 bases. V trimming: 3 bases; J trimming: 5 bases; junction bases outside the gene matches: 10. The CDR3 contains 16 residues. The germline CDR1 and CDR2 sequences are SGDLS and YYNGEE. The CDR3 nucleotides read TGTGCCAGCAGCGAACGACAGGGGGCGTTTGGTTATGGCTACACCTTC. This gives the protein CASSERQGAFGYGYTF.

The genes are TRBV10-3 and TRBJ2-7; possible D gene TRBD1, 5 bases. This CDR3 is 12 amino acids long. V lost 2 bases and J lost 4, with 6 bases in between. Germline lookup yields CDR1 ENHRY and CDR2 SYGVKD. CDR3 amino acids: CAISEDSYEQYF. The CDR3 DNA reads TGTGCCATCAGTGAGGACAGTTACGAGCAGTACTTC.

Only one count was recorded for this clone. This chain connects TRBV19 to TRBJ1-3; 9 nucleotides align to TRBD1. J lost 0 bases, V lost 4 bases, and 7 bases had no gene match. Germline V gene data show CDR1 as LNHDA and CDR2 as SQIVND (reference sequence). CDR3 length: 17 residues. This CDR3 reads CASSTWDRVSSGNTIYF. The CDR3 DNA reads as TGTGCCAGTAGTACATGGGACAGGGTAAGCTCTGGAAACACCATATATTTT.

This clone was found a few times. The chain is built from TRBV3-1 (or the pseudogene TRBV3-2) and TRBJ1-1; the D gene is possibly TRBD1 (5 bases). V lost 2 bases to trimming and J lost 4 bases, with 8 bases between them. CDR3 size: 13 residues. Per germline, CDR1 LGHDT and CDR2 YNNKEL (reference sequence). DNA for the CDR3: TGTGCCAGCAGCCAAATCGACAGCACTGAAGCTTTCTTT. This codes for CASSQIDSTEAFF.

The chain combines TRBV4-1 with TRBJ2-3, with a possible D match to TRBD1 (5 bases). Germline-derived CDR1 and CDR2 are MGHRA and YSYEKL. The length of the CDR3 is 16 residues. The V end lost 1 base, the J end lost 2 bases, and 13 bases lay between the germline ends. DNA of the CDR3: TGCGCCAGCAGCCAAGGACCCAGGGTTACCACAGATACGCAGTATTTT. Translation: CASSQGPRVTTDTQYF.

The gene calls are TRBV29-1 and TRBJ1-6; D gene unclear. The CDR3 runs 16 residues. Germline CDR1 reads SQVTM; CDR2 reads ANQGSEA. Trimming removed 8 bases at V and 4 bases at J, with 21 bases between. The CDR3 here is CSPSRDLAGYNSPLHF. The CDR3 region has the DNA TGCAGCCCCAGTCGAGACTTGGCTGGGTATAATTCACCCCTCCACTTT. The variable domain in full, with the rest retrieved from reference TRBV29-1 and TRBJ1-6, is SAVISQKPSRDICQRGTSLTIQCQVDSQVTMMFWYRQQPGQSLTLIATANQGSEATYESGFVIDKFPISRPNLTFSTLTVSNMSPEDSSIYLCSPSRDLAGYNSPLHFGNGTRLTVT.

The chain carries TRBV6-5 and TRBJ2-7, with 8 nucleotides matching TRBD1. The length of the CDR3 is 14 residues. CDR1 and CDR2 (germline): MNHEY, SVGAGI. Trimming removed 3 bases from V and 10 bases from J; junction bases left unmatched: 11. The chain's CDR3 is CASSYYGTGNFQYF. In DNA, the CDR3 is TGTGCCAGCAGTTATTACGGGACAGGCAATTTTCAGTACTTC.

The gene calls are TRBV9 and TRBJ1-4; possible D gene TRBD1, 6 bases. Trimming shortened V by 5 bases and J by 7 bases, and 12 bases separated the two germline ends. Per germline, CDR1 SGDLS and CDR2 YYNGEE. The CDR3 totals 13 residues. The CDR3 reads CASSTGWSEKLFF. The CDR3 DNA is TGTGCCAGCAGTACAGGGTGGAGTGAAAAACTGTTTTTT.

The CDR3 reads CASSALLGGVSRNEQFF. Written as DNA, the CDR3 is TGTGCCAGCAGTGCTCTCCTGGGGGGGGTTAGTAGGAATGAGCAGTTCTTC. The chain has TRBV6-1 and TRBJ2-1, with 7 bases lining up with TRBD2. Losses at the gene ends were 4 bases for V and 7 bases for J; bases not matched to a gene: 16. Per the germline V gene, CDR1 is MNHNS and CDR2 is SASEGT. This CDR3 spans 17 amino acids.

The chain carries TRBV18 and TRBJ2-1; D gene unclear. Trimming took 3 bases from V and 7 from J, leaving 13 bases between them. The CDR3 runs 14 residues. CDR1 is KGHSH, CDR2 LQKENI, per germline. The CDR3: CASSPSHQSNEQFF. The CDR3 DNA reads as TGTGCCAGCTCACCTAGCCACCAAAGTAATGAGCAGTTCTTC.

The chain joins TRBV6-4 to TRBJ2-2; a possible D gene is TRBD1 (5 bases). The CDR3 totals 16 residues. V was clipped by 0 bases and J by 2 bases, with 10 bases between them. The germline gives CDR1 MRHNA, CDR2 SNTAGT. The CDR3 protein is CASSDSGRANTGELFF. The CDR3 DNA sequence: TGTGCCAGCAGTGACTCGGGGCGCGCTAACACCGGGGAGCTGTTTTTT.

The chain has TRBV29-1 and TRBJ1-1; the D is unclear. Trimming removed 4 bases from V and 6 bases from J, with 12 bases in between. CDR1 and CDR2 from the germline V gene are SQVTM and ANQGSEA. The CDR3 extends over 12 amino acids. The CDR3 loop reads CSVVGSEAEAFF. The CDR3 DNA is TGCAGCGTTGTGGGTTCCGAGGCTGAAGCTTTCTTT.

The chain joins TRBV19 to TRBJ1-6; the D is unclear. V lost 7 bases and J 5 bases, leaving 12 bases between the germline ends. Germline V lookup: CDR1 LNHDA, CDR2 SQIVND (reference sequence). The CDR3 is 14 residues long. The CDR3 coding sequence is TGTGCCAGTACCGAGGAGATAGATAATTCACCCCTCCACTTT. Its protein product is CASTEEIDNSPLHF.

The chain links TRBV20-1 to TRBJ2-7, with D unresolved. The CDR3 contains 11 residues. Trimming stripped 6 bases from V and 2 bases from J, with 8 bases between. The germline CDR1 and CDR2 sequences are DFQATT and SNEGSKA (reference sequence). The CDR3 coding sequence is TGCAGTGCCCAGTTGGCCTACGAGCAGTACTTC. As protein: CSAQLAYEQYF.

This CDR3 is CASSRVQGPTNEKLFF. The CDR3 DNA follows: TGTGCCAGCAGCCGAGTACAGGGGCCAACTAATGAAAAACTGTTTTTT. This chain joins TRBV7-8 and TRBJ1-4, with 7 bases that match TRBD1. This CDR3 comprises 16 residues. The germline V gene encodes CDR1 SGHVS and CDR2 FQNEAQ. The V and J ends lost 5 bases and 0 bases, in that order; junction bases with no gene match: 6.

V and J are TRBV18 and TRBJ1-1; 11 bases align to TRBD1. Trimming at V came to 2 bases and at J to 4 bases, leaving 9 bases not matched to a gene. Germline V gene sequence: CDR1 KGHSH, CDR2 LQKENI. The CDR3 is 17 residues long. This CDR3 is CASSPLSGTGGSTEAFF. In DNA, the CDR3 is TGTGCCAGCTCACCATTATCGGGGACAGGGGGGAGCACTGAAGCTTTCTTT.